The sequence of this T cell receptor (beta chain) was determined in a study of blood T cell repertoires in COVID-19. On the study more broadly: Samples taken during acute and convalescent COVID-19 were collected in the United States, Italy and Spain. T cells, B-cell-depleted T cells, or PBMCs provided the cDNA or gDNA that served as material.

This CDR3 contains 13 residues. V was trimmed by 6 bases and J by 7 bases, leaving 13 bases between them. As handled by the study authors: For nucleated cells, counts were estimated from reference gene primer amplification. Data came from immunoSEQ multiplex PCR; TCRdb stores just in-frame clones and leaves some out. For V, J and clone size, that table is used; D and trimming come from the DNA. The table has about 400,000 clones, 70% to 90% seen once; the top ten hold about 3%. Sequenced material: peripheral blood. This TCR came from a human donor in a cohort sampled during active COVID-19. The chain links TRBV12-3 or TRBV12-4 to TRBJ2-4; D possibly corresponds to TRBD1 (5 bases). CDR3 in amino acids: CASSPPGLNIQYF. CDR3 bases: TGTGCCAGCAGCCCCCCAGGGCTGAACATTCAGTACTTC.